These T cell receptor beta chains were read from a single sample in a study of identical twins. Each CDR3 protein is one row after TCRdb ran MiXCR on the 5' RACE reads. The data show 1.5 million to 2 million distinct CDR3 sequences, with under 35% seen just once and approximately 0.29% held by the top ten. Sequencing was done on a sample of cord blood. Receptors originate from a newborn girl in good health. The CDR3 runs from the conserved cysteine through the conserved F or W. Each record gives: clone size, D gene, J gene, V gene, CDR3 DNA, CDR3 protein. D genes are given only for firm matches. The size field is filled for only some rows; it gives once, few, many or a size class.

clone_size: .; d_call: TRBD2; j_call: TRBJ2-1; v_call: TRBV6-1; cdr3_nt: TGTGCCAGCAGTCCAAATATGCGGGGGGGGTACAATGAGCAGTTCTTC; cdr3_aa: CASSPNMRGGYNEQFF
clone_size: few; d_call: TRBD1; j_call: TRBJ1-2; v_call: TRBV6-1; cdr3_nt: TGTGCCAGCCGGGGGACAGGGTGGAACTATGGCTACACCTTC; cdr3_aa: CASRGTGWNYGYTF
clone_size: .; d_call: TRBD1; j_call: TRBJ1-4; v_call: TRBV13; cdr3_nt: TGTGCCAGCAGCCCAGGACAGGGCAGAAAAAATGAAAAACTGTTTTTT; cdr3_aa: CASSPGQGRKNEKLFF
clone_size: few; d_call: .; j_call: TRBJ2-5; v_call: TRBV20-1; cdr3_nt: TGCAGTGCTAGAGCCCCTTATCAAGAGACCCAGTACTTC; cdr3_aa: CSARAPYQETQYF
clone_size: .; d_call: .; j_call: TRBJ2-7; v_call: TRBV19; cdr3_nt: TGTGCCAGTAGGGCGGGGCCGAGCTCCTACAATGAGCAGTACTTC; cdr3_aa: CASRAGPSSYNEQYF
clone_size: .; d_call: .; j_call: TRBJ1-1; v_call: TRBV4-1; cdr3_nt: TGCGCCAGCAGCCGACTTCCCCTGACACCTCCCGAGGAGACTGAAGCTTTCTTT; cdr3_aa: CASSRLPLTPPEETEAFF
clone_size: .; d_call: TRBD2; j_call: TRBJ2-2; v_call: TRBV5-1; cdr3_nt: TGCGCCAGCAGGCCACGTTCGGGAGGCCCGAACACCGGGGAGCTGTTTTTT; cdr3_aa: CASRPRSGGPNTGELFF
clone_size: .; d_call: TRBD1; j_call: TRBJ2-1; v_call: TRBV11-3; cdr3_nt: TGTGCCAGCAGCCCCCGGACAGGGCCCAACAATGAGCAGTTCTTC; cdr3_aa: CASSPRTGPNNEQFF
clone_size: few; d_call: TRBD2; j_call: TRBJ2-5; v_call: TRBV20-1; cdr3_nt: TGCAGTAACAATAGCGGGAGGGCCTCAGAGACCCAGTACTTC; cdr3_aa: CSNNSGRASETQYF
clone_size: .; d_call: .; j_call: TRBJ1-6; v_call: TRBV2; cdr3_nt: TGTGCCAGCAGTGAGAGAATAGGGAATAATTCACCCCTCCACTTT; cdr3_aa: CASSERIGNNSPLHF
clone_size: few; d_call: .; j_call: TRBJ2-7; v_call: TRBV5-1; cdr3_nt: TGCGCCAGCAGCTTGGCCGTCAAACTAGACCACGAGCAGTACTTC; cdr3_aa: CASSLAVKLDHEQYF
clone_size: few; d_call: TRBD1; j_call: TRBJ1-5; v_call: TRBV20-1; cdr3_nt: TGCAGTGCCTTACAGGGGGCTGGCAATCAGCCCCAGCATTTT; cdr3_aa: CSALQGAGNQPQHF
clone_size: .; d_call: .; j_call: TRBJ2-2; v_call: TRBV9; cdr3_nt: TGTGCCAGCAGCGCATCCGGGACAACGAACACCGGGGAGCTGTTTTTT; cdr3_aa: CASSASGTTNTGELFF
clone_size: .; d_call: .; j_call: TRBJ2-1; v_call: TRBV7-2; cdr3_nt: TGTGCCAGCAGCTTACCCAGGGACAATGAGCAGTTCTTC; cdr3_aa: CASSLPRDNEQFF
clone_size: many; d_call: TRBD1; j_call: TRBJ1-2; v_call: TRBV12-3/TRBV12-4; cdr3_nt: TGTGCCAGCAGGCGACAGGGGTCGCAAAGCTACACCTTC; cdr3_aa: CASRRQGSQSYTF
clone_size: .; d_call: TRBD2; j_call: TRBJ2-1; v_call: TRBV19; cdr3_nt: TGTGCCAGTAGTATGACTACTAGCGGGGGCCAGAATGAGCAGTTCTTC; cdr3_aa: CASSMTTSGGQNEQFF
clone_size: .; d_call: TRBD2; j_call: TRBJ2-7; v_call: TRBV7-8; cdr3_nt: TGTGCCAGCAGCTTGAGTCTTAGGCTAGCGGGAGGTTCGCCGGGGAATGAGCAGTACTTC; cdr3_aa: CASSLSLRLAGGSPGNEQYF
clone_size: once; d_call: .; j_call: TRBJ2-5; v_call: TRBV11-2; cdr3_nt: TGTGCCGGCAGCTTAGACGAGGGGGAGTTAGAGACCCAGTACTTC; cdr3_aa: CAGSLDEGELETQYF
clone_size: .; d_call: .; j_call: TRBJ2-3; v_call: TRBV12-3/TRBV12-4; cdr3_nt: TGTGCCAGCAGTTCTTGGGCCAGGGGGAGAGCGACTAGCACAGATGCGCAGTATTTT; cdr3_aa: CASSSWARGRATSTDAQYF
clone_size: few; d_call: TRBD2; j_call: TRBJ2-7; v_call: TRBV7-2; cdr3_nt: TGTGCCAGCAGCTTAGTGGCCCATAGCGGGAGGGACGAGCAGTACTTC; cdr3_aa: CASSLVAHSGRDEQYF
clone_size: .; d_call: .; j_call: TRBJ1-1; v_call: TRBV20-1; cdr3_nt: TGCAGTGCCACGCGGGGGGGGTCTAACACTGAAGCTTTCTTT; cdr3_aa: CSATRGGSNTEAFF
clone_size: many; d_call: .; j_call: TRBJ2-3; v_call: TRBV27; cdr3_nt: TGTGCCAGCAGCTTAGGTGGTAGGCGCACAGATACGCAGTATTTT; cdr3_aa: CASSLGGRRTDTQYF
clone_size: .; d_call: TRBD2; j_call: TRBJ2-4; v_call: TRBV20-1; cdr3_nt: TGCAGTGCTAGGGGAGCGGGAGGGCCGGCCAAAAACATTCAGTACTTC; cdr3_aa: CSARGAGGPAKNIQYF
clone_size: once; d_call: .; j_call: TRBJ2-1; v_call: TRBV30; cdr3_nt: TGTGCCTGGGTCCTAATGAGCTCCTACAATGAGCAGTTCTTC; cdr3_aa: CAWVLMSSYNEQFF
clone_size: few; d_call: TRBD1; j_call: TRBJ2-5; v_call: TRBV7-2; cdr3_nt: TGTGCCAGCAGCTGGACAGGGAAAGAGACCCAGTACTTC; cdr3_aa: CASSWTGKETQYF
clone_size: few; d_call: TRBD1; j_call: TRBJ1-2; v_call: TRBV29-1; cdr3_nt: TGCAGCGTTGCGACAGGGAAAAGCTATGGCTACACCTTC; cdr3_aa: CSVATGKSYGYTF
clone_size: .; d_call: .; j_call: TRBJ2-1; v_call: TRBV24-1; cdr3_nt: TGTGCCACCAGTGACTGGGGGCGACAAGGGGAGACCCAGTTCTTC; cdr3_aa: CATSDWGRQGETQFF
clone_size: few; d_call: .; j_call: TRBJ1-5; v_call: TRBV20-1; cdr3_nt: TGCAGTGCTAGTTTAAGGGGGGGAATCAATCAGCCCCAGCATTTT; cdr3_aa: CSASLRGGINQPQHF
clone_size: .; d_call: .; j_call: TRBJ1-4; v_call: TRBV4-1; cdr3_nt: TGCGCCAGCAGCCAATTTCTGACGACCGGTGAAAAACTGTTTTTT; cdr3_aa: CASSQFLTTGEKLFF
clone_size: few; d_call: .; j_call: TRBJ1-6; v_call: TRBV5-1; cdr3_nt: TGCGCCAGCAGCTTGGATGGGGACTATAATTCACCCCTCCACTTT; cdr3_aa: CASSLDGDYNSPLHF
clone_size: .; d_call: TRBD2; j_call: TRBJ2-1; v_call: TRBV2; cdr3_nt: TGTGCCAGCAGTGAACGACCTAGCGGGAGTCACAATGAGCAGTTCTTC; cdr3_aa: CASSERPSGSHNEQFF
clone_size: .; d_call: .; j_call: TRBJ1-2; v_call: TRBV30; cdr3_nt: TGTGCCTGGAGTCCCGGGGAAAACTATGGCTACACCTTC; cdr3_aa: CAWSPGENYGYTF
clone_size: .; d_call: TRBD2; j_call: TRBJ2-3; v_call: TRBV6-1; cdr3_nt: TGTGCCAGCAGTGCCCGGATAGCGGGGCCGGAAGATACGCAGTATTTT; cdr3_aa: CASSARIAGPEDTQYF
clone_size: .; d_call: TRBD2; j_call: TRBJ2-7; v_call: TRBV27; cdr3_nt: TGTGCCAGCAGTCTTGCGACGTTAGCGGGTCGGTACAATGAGCAGTACTTC; cdr3_aa: CASSLATLAGRYNEQYF
clone_size: .; d_call: .; j_call: TRBJ2-5; v_call: TRBV18; cdr3_nt: TGTGCCAGCTCACCACTCGTGGGAGAGACCCAGTACTTC; cdr3_aa: CASSPLVGETQYF
clone_size: .; d_call: .; j_call: TRBJ2-1; v_call: TRBV7-2; cdr3_nt: TGTGCCAGCAGCTTAACTAGGGGCGCCTACAATGAGCAGTTCTTC; cdr3_aa: CASSLTRGAYNEQFF
clone_size: .; d_call: TRBD1; j_call: TRBJ1-1; v_call: TRBV27; cdr3_nt: TGTGCCAGCAGTTCGGGACAGTCGAACACTGAAGCTTTCTTT; cdr3_aa: CASSSGQSNTEAFF
clone_size: many; d_call: .; j_call: TRBJ2-5; v_call: TRBV4-2; cdr3_nt: TGTGCCAGCAGCCAAGGACTAGTAGAGACCCAGTACTTC; cdr3_aa: CASSQGLVETQYF
clone_size: .; d_call: TRBD2; j_call: TRBJ2-7; v_call: TRBV4-1; cdr3_nt: TGCGCCAGCAGCCAAGATACGGGGTCAGCGGGACGCTCCTACAATGAGCAGTACTTC; cdr3_aa: CASSQDTGSAGRSYNEQYF
clone_size: few; d_call: TRBD1; j_call: TRBJ2-3; v_call: TRBV6-6; cdr3_nt: TGTGCCAGCAGTTACGGACAGGGGCGAAATACGCAGTATTTT; cdr3_aa: CASSYGQGRNTQYF
clone_size: .; d_call: .; j_call: TRBJ2-4; v_call: TRBV14; cdr3_nt: TGTGCCAGCAGCCTGGACCCTCATCTGGAGCAGTACTTC; cdr3_aa: CASSLDPHLEQYF
clone_size: few; d_call: .; j_call: TRBJ2-3; v_call: TRBV7-9; cdr3_nt: TGTGCCAGCAGCTTAGCAGGGTTGGAAACAGATACGCAGTATTTT; cdr3_aa: CASSLAGLETDTQYF
clone_size: .; d_call: .; j_call: TRBJ2-1; v_call: TRBV24-1; cdr3_nt: TGTGCCACCAGTGATTTGGAGCAGCGGGCTTTTCATGAGCAGTTCTTC; cdr3_aa: CATSDLEQRAFHEQFF
clone_size: many; d_call: .; j_call: TRBJ2-7; v_call: TRBV6-5; cdr3_nt: TGTGCCAGCAGCAAATCCCCGTACGAGCAGTACTTC; cdr3_aa: CASSKSPYEQYF
clone_size: .; d_call: .; j_call: TRBJ2-1; v_call: TRBV29-1; cdr3_nt: TGCAGCGTTGGGTCAGGGAAAGGAGAGCAGTTCTTC; cdr3_aa: CSVGSGKGEQFF
clone_size: .; d_call: TRBD1; j_call: TRBJ2-7; v_call: TRBV20-1; cdr3_nt: TGCAGTGCTACTCCGACAGGGTCCCTAGACGAGCAGTACTTC; cdr3_aa: CSATPTGSLDEQYF
clone_size: .; d_call: TRBD1; j_call: TRBJ2-1; v_call: TRBV20-1; cdr3_nt: TGCAGTGCTCGAAAACCGGGACAGGGGGTCAATGAGCAGTTCTTC; cdr3_aa: CSARKPGQGVNEQFF
clone_size: few; d_call: .; j_call: TRBJ1-2; v_call: TRBV10-3; cdr3_nt: TGTGCCATCAGTGAGTCGAAACAGGGCAACTATGGCTACACCTTC; cdr3_aa: CAISESKQGNYGYTF
clone_size: few; d_call: .; j_call: TRBJ1-2; v_call: TRBV28; cdr3_nt: TGTGCCTCCACAGGAGGGCTTTTCTATGGCTACACCTTC; cdr3_aa: CASTGGLFYGYTF
clone_size: .; d_call: TRBD2; j_call: TRBJ2-3; v_call: TRBV3-1; cdr3_nt: TGTGCCAGCAGCCGCCCTACGGGACTAGCGGGGGAGGGCACGCAGTATTTT; cdr3_aa: CASSRPTGLAGEGTQYF
clone_size: .; d_call: .; j_call: TRBJ1-2; v_call: TRBV20-1; cdr3_nt: TGCAGTGCTGGGGGACCGAACTATGGCTACACCTTC; cdr3_aa: CSAGGPNYGYTF
clone_size: .; d_call: TRBD1; j_call: TRBJ1-5; v_call: TRBV12-3/TRBV12-4; cdr3_nt: TGTGCCAGCAGCAGAGAGGGACAGGGGGCCCCGATCAATCAGCCCCAGCATTTT; cdr3_aa: CASSREGQGAPINQPQHF
clone_size: few; d_call: .; j_call: TRBJ1-5; v_call: TRBV6-5; cdr3_nt: TGTGCCAGCAGCCGTCGCCAGCAGCGTCAGCCCCAGCATTTT; cdr3_aa: CASSRRQQRQPQHF
clone_size: many; d_call: TRBD2; j_call: TRBJ2-3; v_call: TRBV29-1; cdr3_nt: TGCAGCGTTGTGGGGACTAGCGGGAGGCCCTCAGATACGCAGTATTTT; cdr3_aa: CSVVGTSGRPSDTQYF
clone_size: many; d_call: .; j_call: TRBJ2-1; v_call: TRBV29-1; cdr3_nt: TGCAGCGTTGAAGAACGGGGGGCTGGTGAGCAGTTCTTC; cdr3_aa: CSVEERGAGEQFF
clone_size: .; d_call: TRBD1; j_call: TRBJ1-6; v_call: TRBV10-3; cdr3_nt: TGTGCCATCAGTGGACAGGGGGCGGATAATTCACCCCTCCACTTT; cdr3_aa: CAISGQGADNSPLHF
clone_size: .; d_call: .; j_call: TRBJ1-1; v_call: TRBV6-1; cdr3_nt: TGTGCCAGCAGTCGAGGGACGGCCACTGAAGCTTTCTTT; cdr3_aa: CASSRGTATEAFF
clone_size: .; d_call: TRBD2; j_call: TRBJ2-1; v_call: TRBV5-1; cdr3_nt: TGCGCCAGCAGCTTGGCGTCGACTAGCGGTTACAATGAGCAGTTCTTC; cdr3_aa: CASSLASTSGYNEQFF
clone_size: few; d_call: TRBD2; j_call: TRBJ2-1; v_call: TRBV6-4; cdr3_nt: TGTGCCAGCAGTGACTCGAAGCGGGAGGGGACCTACAATGGGCAGTTCTTC; cdr3_aa: CASSDSKREGTYNGQFF